The present T cell receptor (beta chain) was sequenced within a study of Graves' ophthalmopathy and Graves' hyperthyroidism. Study-level information: Over 18 months of follow-up, stable hyperthyroidism required that no ophthalmopathy appear.

The diagnosis was founded upon clinical symptoms, serum thyroxine, TRAb, thyroid ultrasound and orbital computed tomography. This clonotype was seen a few times. Its antigen is still unknown. The V gene's germline CDR1 is SGHRS and CDR2 YFSETQ. The CDR3 extends over 16 amino acids. V was clipped by 0 bases and J by 7 bases, with 20 bases between them. General study findings and limits: Using a 13-signature model, the authors split ophthalmopathy from stable hyperthyroidism, with around 85% sensitivity and 81.08% specificity. Progression of ophthalmopathy was predicted by the model with roughly 68% sensitivity and just over 72% specificity.

RNA transcripts provided the template for amplifying TCR beta CDR3 regions. First-round RT-PCR relied on HTBI primers, and a second-round multiplex PCR came next. MiXCR, applied by TCRdb to the multiplex PCR reads, yields one record per CDR3 protein. The sample holds about 1.1 million distinct CDR3 sequences, 35% to 45% seen once. The clonotype originates from an adult man with Graves' hyperthyroidism. Sample: peripheral blood or thyroid tissue (not recorded which). The rearrangement uses TRBV5-1 and TRBJ2-7; D is possibly TRBD1 (6 bases). The CDR3 is CASSLGGRVAQGEQYF. The CDR3, as DNA: TGCGCCAGCAGCTTGGGGGGGCGAGTAGCTCAGGGTGAGCAGTACTTC.